Described below is a single T cell receptor beta chain sequence and its context. No antigen is known for it. These data come from a study of cytomegalovirus exposure and HLA in healthy donors. The PCR was carried out with 60 Vbeta primers and 13 Jbeta primers. Sequencing used immunoSEQ multiplex PCR; TCRdb keeps in-frame clones, though not all of them. In the table there are under 200,000 clones, about 70% of which are singletons. The CDR3 extends over 14 amino acids. V lost 4 bases to trimming and J lost 1 base; unmatched junction nucleotides: 2. Looked up from germline, CDR1 is SGHRS and CDR2 is YFSETQ. Regarding the study as a whole: Altogether, 170 or so TCR beta chains were recorded as cytomegalovirus-associated. Reportedly, cytomegalovirus status was diagnosed with high sensitivity and specificity. It was confirmed in vitro that three of the CMV-associated chains were specific for CMV antigens.

Each donor's status was that of a healthy bone marrow donor. This chain links TRBV5-1 with TRBJ2-1, with TRBD2 matching 7 bases. This receptor was identified in a young woman in good health and CMV-seropositive. The sequenced material came from PBMCs. As DNA, the CDR3 is TGCGCCAGCAGCCGCGGGGGTTCCTACAATGAGCAGTTCTTC. This codes for CASSRGGSYNEQFF.